A single sample is the source of the 15 T cell receptor beta chains below, sequenced in a study of T cell responses to AZD1222 COVID-19 vaccine. Method: immunoSEQ multiplex PCR; TCRdb's copy keeps in-frame clones and lacks some. The sample yields 120,000 or so clones, about 90% seen once. The sample in question was peripheral blood, obtained on day 0 of AZD1222 vaccination. All receptors come from an adult in good health.

J is TRBJ2-1 and V is TRBV6-1; 11 positions agree with TRBD2. This CDR3 has 16 residues. V shed 0 bases and J 8 bases; nucleotides not matched to a gene: 6. The germline CDR1 and CDR2 sequences are MNHNS and SASEGT. The CDR3 region has the DNA TGTGCCAGCAGTGAAGCAGTGACTAGCGGGATCTATGAGCAGTTCTTC. Translated, it gives CASSEAVTSGIYEQFF.

The rearrangement links TRBV7-9 to TRBJ2-1; 7 bases line up with TRBD1. This CDR3 contains 14 residues. V was pared by 5 bases and J by 6 bases, with 7 bases of the junction left unmatched. The germline CDR1 and CDR2 sequences are SEHNR and FQNEAQ (reference sequence). The DNA for the CDR3 is TGTGCCAGCAGCGAACGACAGGGACCCAATGAGCAGTTCTTC. Its protein is CASSERQGPNEQFF.

The rearrangement uses TRBV9 and TRBJ2-2; D is unresolved. There are 15 residues in the CDR3. V was trimmed by 0 bases and J by 4 bases, leaving 10 bases between them. Looked up from germline, CDR1 is SGDLS and CDR2 is YYNGEE. The CDR3 DNA is TGTGCCAGCAGCGTAGGTAGCAGTCTCACCGGGGAGCTGTTTTTT. It codes for CASSVGSSLTGELFF.

This chain connects TRBV6-1 to TRBJ1-4; TRBD1 matches 7 bases. The germline V gene has CDR1 MNHNS and CDR2 SASEGT. The CDR3 loop spans 15 amino acids. The ends lost 1 base at V and 9 bases at J; junction bases unmatched: 8. CDR3 DNA: TGTGCCAGCAGTGAAGTTAGGGGGCGAGGGAAAAAACTGTTTTTT. This encodes CASSEVRGRGKKLFF.

DNA for the CDR3: TGTGCCAGCAGCCAAGTTGGACTAGCGGGGGGGCACTACAATGAGCAGTTCTTC. Translating gives CASSQVGLAGGHYNEQFF. V is TRBV3-1 (or the pseudogene TRBV3-2) and J is TRBJ2-1; 15 nucleotides agree with TRBD2. There are 18 residues in the CDR3. V trimming: 1 base; J trimming: 3 bases; junction bases outside the gene matches: 4. Germline assignment: CDR1 LGHDT and CDR2 YNNKEL (reference sequence).

This clone was observed once. The genes are TRBV10-1 and TRBJ1-1; 10 bases fit TRBD1. The CDR3 spans 15 residues. Per germline, CDR1 WNHNN and CDR2 SYGVQD (reference sequence). V was clipped by 3 bases and J by 5 bases; unmatched bases: 6. The CDR3 reads CASSDEGTGETEAFF. The CDR3 DNA follows: TGCGCCAGCAGTGACGAGGGGACAGGGGAGACTGAAGCTTTCTTT.

The chain uses TRBV12-3 or TRBV12-4 and TRBJ2-4; TRBD2 is a possible D gene (6 bases). CDR3 length: 13 residues. Trimming took off 5 bases at V and 10 bases at J, with 15 bases between the two ends. The CDR3 loop is CASSMEGELIQYF. For the CDR3, the DNA is TGTGCCAGCAGTATGGAGGGTGAGCTGATTCAGTACTTC.

The chain recombines TRBV5-6 with TRBJ2-3, with 8 bases matching TRBD1. J gave up 5 bases and V 5 bases, and 7 bases lay outside the gene matches. The germline gives CDR1 SGHDT, CDR2 YYEEEE. The CDR3 covers 14 residues. The CDR3 protein is CASRRQGSGDTQYF. CDR3 nucleotide sequence: TGTGCCAGCAGGCGACAGGGGAGCGGAGATACGCAGTATTTT.

The chain recombines TRBV11-2 with TRBJ1-1, with D possibly being TRBD1 (5 bases). CDR1 and CDR2 (germline): SGHAT, FQNNGV. The CDR3 is 12 residues long. Between the trimmed V and J ends, which lost 5 bases and 7 bases, there was a span of 11 bases. The CDR3 nucleotides read TGTGCCAGCAGCCTCGGCGGGGGTGAAGCTTTCTTT. Translation gives CASSLGGGEAFF.

This chain links TRBV6-5 with TRBJ2-7; 9 positions match TRBD1. Germline assignment: CDR1 MNHEY and CDR2 SVGAGI. With V trimmed by 7 bases and J by 6 bases, 10 bases remained unmatched. The CDR3 covers 14 residues. CDR3 nucleotides: TGTGCCAGCAATCCAGGGACAGGGTTTTCCGAGCAGTACTTC. It codes for CASNPGTGFSEQYF.

The CDR3 region has the DNA TGTGCCAGTAGTATAGTTTGGTCAGGGGAGCAGTTCTTC. This encodes CASSIVWSGEQFF. This chain joins TRBV19 and TRBJ2-1; TRBD1 might be the D (5 bases). The CDR3 loop spans 13 amino acids. The V end lost 1 base, the J end lost 10 bases, and 11 bases lay between the germline ends. Germline values: CDR1 LNHDA, CDR2 SQIVND (reference sequence). The full variable domain, with the rest looked up from reference TRBV19 and TRBJ2-1, is DGGITQSPKYLFRKEGQNVTLSCEQNLNHDAMYWYRQDPGQGLRLIYYSQIVNDFQKGDIAEGYSVSREKKESFPLTVTSAQKNPTAFYLCASSIVWSGEQFFGPGTRLTVL.

The J gene is TRBJ2-7, the V gene TRBV5-4, with 7 positions matching TRBD2. CDR3 length equals 12 residues. CDR1 is SGHNT, CDR2 YYREEE, per germline (reference sequence). Germline trimming cut 4 bases from V and 7 bases from J; bases unmatched to any gene: 5. The CDR3 bases are TGTGCCAGCAGCCTCGGACTAGGGGAGCAGTACTTC. Protein sequence: CASSLGLGEQYF.

The V call is TRBV10-3, the J call TRBJ1-2; TRBD1 aligns across 7 bases. Per the germline V gene, CDR1 is ENHRY and CDR2 is SYGVKD. The length of the CDR3 is 15 residues. V lost 3 bases and J lost 4; bases outside the gene matches: 8. In DNA form, the CDR3 reads TGTGCCATCAGTGACCCGACAGGGATTGGCTATGGCTACACCTTC. Its protein is CAISDPTGIGYGYTF.

V usage is TRBV10-3 and J usage is TRBJ1-5, with D possibly matching TRBD1 (5 bases). Germline lookup yields CDR1 ENHRY and CDR2 SYGVKD. Trimming removed 10 bases from V and 7 bases from J, with 17 bases in between. This CDR3 contains 13 residues. This chain's CDR3 is CATRAEGRQPQHF. The CDR3 DNA reads TGTGCCACCAGGGCTGAGGGGCGGCAGCCCCAGCATTTT.

The chain couples TRBV10-1 to TRBJ1-2; D remains ambiguous. The CDR3 has 10 residues. Trimming pared 2 bases from V and 8 bases from J, leaving 3 bases between. Germline-derived CDR1 and CDR2 are WNHNN and SYGVQD (reference sequence). For the CDR3, the DNA is TGCGCCAGCAGTGAGCAGGGCTACACCTTC. Amino acid sequence: CASSEQGYTF.